The clone carrying this TCR beta chain was observed many times. V dropped 4 bases and J dropped 4 bases, with 16 bases sitting between them. The CDR3 is 16 residues long. Germline V lookup: CDR1 KGHDR, CDR2 SFDVKD. This sample stems from a study of CD8+CD57+ T cells in acquired aplastic anemia. Profiles of TCR beta VDJ and CDR3 were generated from a genomic DNA template. A single record per CDR3 protein comes from TCRdb applying MiXCR to the reads. The data contain roughly 150,000 distinct CDR3 sequences, roughly 48% of them singletons. Only patients with CD8+CD57+ cell expansion on flow cytometry were chosen for sequencing.

The sample consisted of sorted CD4+, CD8+, or CD8+CD57+ T cells (not recorded which) from PBMCs. J is TRBJ1-3 and V is TRBV24-1; D perhaps matches TRBD1 (6 bases). The TCR sequence derives from a human donor with aplastic anemia. The CDR3 nucleotides are TGTGCCACCAGTGACCCGACACAGGGAGCGGGAAACACCATATATTTT. Translated: CATSDPTQGAGNTIYF.